The 22 T cell receptor beta chains below were found in one sample sequenced in a study of cytomegalovirus exposure and HLA in healthy donors. TCRdb keeps only in-frame clones here, not all; method: immunoSEQ multiplex PCR. The sample shows more than 60,000 clones, approximately 97% of them seen only once. The source material was PBMCs. The source of these receptors is a woman under 30 in good health and CMV-seropositive.

The chain joins TRBV19 to TRBJ1-5; a weak D match, TRBD1 (5 bases). There are 16 residues in the CDR3. The germline V gene has CDR1 LNHDA and CDR2 SQIVND (reference sequence). Trimming stripped 2 bases from V and 6 bases from J, with 17 bases between. The CDR3 DNA follows: TGTGCCAGTAGTATAAACCCGGGGGGGGGAGGTCAGCCCCAGCATTTT. This translates into CASSINPGGGGQPQHF.

The V gene is TRBV27, the J gene TRBJ2-3; 10 nucleotides agree with TRBD1. The germline gives CDR1 MNHEY, CDR2 SMNVEV (reference sequence). The ends lost 6 bases at V and 2 bases at J; junction bases unmatched: 8. This CDR3 has 16 amino acids. As DNA, the CDR3 is TGTGCCAGCAGCCCGGGGACAGGGGTGGCCACAGATACGCAGTATTTT. It yields the protein CASSPGTGVATDTQYF.

The rearrangement uses TRBV10-3 and TRBJ1-2, with D perhaps matching TRBD1 (5 bases). Trimming shortened V by 4 bases and J by 8 bases, and 8 bases separated the two germline ends. CDR1 is ENHRY and CDR2 is SYGVKD in the germline V gene. This CDR3 contains 11 residues. The DNA of the CDR3 is TGTGCCATCAGTGCAGGGTACGGCTACACCTTC. It encodes CAISAGYGYTF.

The chain links TRBV28 to TRBJ2-1; TRBD2 matches 12 bases. V lost 7 bases to trimming and J lost 8 bases; unmatched junction nucleotides: 9. The CDR3 runs 15 residues. From germline, CDR1 is MDHEN and CDR2 SYDVKM. CDR3 sequence: CASNTRLAGADEQFF. CDR3 DNA: TGTGCCAGCAATACAAGACTAGCGGGAGCAGATGAGCAGTTCTTC.

The V and J genes are TRBV30 and TRBJ1-3; D perhaps matches TRBD1 (5 bases). The ends were cut back, 1 base at V and 0 bases at J, with 7 bases in the middle. The CDR3 is made up of 14 amino acids. Germline V gene lookup returns CDR1 GTSNPN and CDR2 SVGIG (reference sequence). DNA of the CDR3: TGTGCCTGGAGTGGGGGACTCTCTGGAAACACCATATATTTT. Protein product: CAWSGGLSGNTIYF.

V usage is TRBV14 and J usage is TRBJ1-5; TRBD1 matches 10 bases. Trimming cost V 1 base and J 7 bases; bases outside gene matches: 4. The CDR3 has 15 amino acids. Germline V lookup: CDR1 SGHDN, CDR2 FVKESK. The CDR3 DNA is TGTGCCAGCAGCCAAGCAGGGACAGGGGAACAGCCCCAGCATTTT. Its protein product is CASSQAGTGEQPQHF.

The genes are TRBV25-1 and TRBJ1-2; TRBD1 aligns across 8 bases. This CDR3 has 15 amino acids. J lost 6 bases, V lost 4 bases, and 10 bases had no gene match. CDR1 MGHDK and CDR2 SYGVNS come from the germline V gene. The CDR3 bases are TGTGCCAGCAGTGGACTGAAGGACAGGGAGAATGGCTACACCTTC. Protein sequence: CASSGLKDRENGYTF.

The chain links TRBV6-1 to TRBJ1-2; 9 positions match TRBD1. Germline CDR1 reads MNHNS; CDR2 reads SASEGT. This CDR3 contains 14 residues. V was pared by 3 bases and J by 8 bases, with 7 bases of the junction left unmatched. CDR3 sequence: CASSELQGAGGYTF. The CDR3 coding sequence is TGTGCCAGCAGTGAGTTACAGGGGGCCGGGGGCTACACCTTC.

The genes are TRBV4-1 and TRBJ2-7, with TRBD1 as a possible D gene (6 bases). Germline loops: CDR1 MGHRA, CDR2 YSYEKL. This CDR3 is built from 14 residues. The ends were cut back, 2 bases at V and 5 bases at J, with 13 bases in the middle. The CDR3 reads CASSQWDKSHEQYF. Here the CDR3 DNA reads TGCGCCAGCAGCCAATGGGACAAATCCCACGAGCAGTACTTC.

The rearrangement joins TRBV15 to TRBJ2-1, with TRBD1 identical over 10 bases. This CDR3 is built from 17 residues. Germline assignment: CDR1 LNHNV and CDR2 YYDKDF (reference sequence). V lost 0 bases, J lost 4 bases, and 6 bases stayed unmatched. The CDR3 DNA sequence: TGTGCCACCAGCAGAGAATCCTCGGGACAGGGGTACAATGAGCAGTTCTTC. Protein sequence: CATSRESSGQGYNEQFF.

CDR3 nucleotide sequence: TGTGCCAGCTCACCACGGCTAAGACTAGCGGGAGGGAATTCCACAGATACGCAGTATTTT. Translation: CASSPRLRLAGGNSTDTQYF. This chain connects TRBV18 to TRBJ2-3; 14 nucleotides match TRBD2. The CDR3 sequence is 20 residues long. The germline V gene has CDR1 KGHSH and CDR2 LQKENI. The V segment lost 1 base and the J segment 2 bases; nucleotides outside the gene matches: 11.

The V gene is TRBV18, the J gene TRBJ1-1; possibly TRBD1 for D (5 bases). The CDR3 contains 15 residues. V was clipped by 6 bases and J by 5 bases, with 19 bases between them. In germline, CDR1 is KGHSH, CDR2 LQKENI. This chain's CDR3 is CASSPLHQGWTEAFF. The CDR3 coding sequence is TGTGCCAGCTCCCCATTACACCAGGGCTGGACTGAAGCTTTCTTT.

This clone was recorded once. This sequence joins TRBV28 and TRBJ1-2, with TRBD1 matching over 7 bases. Germline CDR1 and CDR2: MDHEN and SYDVKM. V trimming: 5 bases; J trimming: 0 bases; junction bases outside the gene matches: 3. The CDR3 covers 14 residues. The CDR3 reads CASSLTGANYGYTF. The CDR3 DNA reads TGTGCCAGCAGTCTAACAGGGGCTAACTATGGCTACACCTTC.

V gene TRBV7-2 combines with J gene TRBJ2-7, with D tentatively TRBD1 (5 bases). The germline V gene encodes CDR1 SGHTA and CDR2 FQGNSA. This CDR3 has 13 residues. Trimming shortened V by 5 bases and J by 1 base, and 9 bases separated the two germline ends. The CDR3 region is CASSLRGSYEQYF. In DNA form, the CDR3 reads TGTGCCAGCAGCCTAAGGGGTTCCTACGAGCAGTACTTC.

The J gene is TRBJ2-3, the V gene TRBV30; 9 bases are a match to TRBD2. Germline V lookup: CDR1 GTSNPN, CDR2 SVGIG (reference sequence). V gave up 0 bases and J gave up 5 bases; unmatched junction bases: 9. The CDR3 runs to 16 residues. The CDR3 is CAWSVFPAGGGDTQYF. The CDR3 nucleotides read TGTGCCTGGAGTGTGTTTCCAGCGGGAGGTGGAGATACGCAGTATTTT.

This clone was observed a single time. This chain joins TRBV6-1 and TRBJ1-5, with D possibly TRBD1 on 5 matching bases. The CDR3 extends over 13 amino acids. Germline V gene sequence: CDR1 MNHNS, CDR2 SASEGT. V was pared by 8 bases and J by 4 bases, with 12 bases between. CDR3 region: CASSFGGNQPQHF. The CDR3 DNA sequence: TGTGCCAGCTCCTTCGGGGGGAATCAGCCCCAGCATTTT.

The chain links TRBV11-2 to TRBJ2-3; 8 nucleotides match TRBD2. J lost 2 bases, V lost 3 bases, and 4 bases had no gene match. Germline assignment: CDR1 SGHAT and CDR2 FQNNGV. This CDR3 is 15 amino acids long. As DNA, the CDR3 is TGTGCCAGCAGCTTTGCGGGGGGAGACACAGATACGCAGTATTTT. Translation: CASSFAGGDTDTQYF.

The V gene is TRBV5-1, the J gene TRBJ1-1; tentative D call: TRBD1 (5 bases). The length of the CDR3 is 15 residues. The ends were cut back, 1 base at V and 3 bases at J, with 13 bases in the middle. Germline values: CDR1 SGHRS, CDR2 YFSETQ. Here the CDR3 DNA reads TGCGCCAGCAGCTTGAATTGGGGGGGTGACACTGAAGCTTTCTTT. Encoded protein: CASSLNWGGDTEAFF.

J is TRBJ2-1 and V is TRBV6-1; TRBD2 matches at 13 bases. The germline V gene has CDR1 MNHNS and CDR2 SASEGT. V lost 10 bases and J lost 6; bases outside the gene matches: 9. The CDR3 is 15 residues long. CDR3 loop: CATLAGGTPSNEQFF. The CDR3 coding sequence is TGTGCCACACTAGCGGGAGGGACCCCATCCAATGAGCAGTTCTTC.

V usage is TRBV4-2 and J usage is TRBJ2-1; 13 bases line up with TRBD2. Germline CDR1 LGHNA, CDR2 YNFKEQ. The CDR3 covers 15 residues. V shed 3 bases and J 7 bases; nucleotides not matched to a gene: 3. The CDR3 bases are TGTGCCAGCAGCCACGGACTAGCGGGAGAGAATGAGCAGTTCTTC. Its translation: CASSHGLAGENEQFF.

The chain employs TRBV30 and TRBJ1-1; D is ambiguous. The length of the CDR3 is 11 residues. Trimming pared 4 bases from V and 3 bases from J, leaving 6 bases between. In germline, CDR1 is GTSNPN, CDR2 SVGIG (reference sequence). The CDR3 loop is CAWNRDTEAFF. The CDR3 nucleotides are TGTGCCTGGAACCGGGACACTGAAGCTTTCTTT. The full variable domain, rest sourced from reference TRBV30 and TRBJ1-1, is SQTIHQWPATLVQPVGSPLSLECTVEGTSNPNLYWYRQAAGRGLQLLFYSVGIGQISSEVPQNLSASRPQDRQFILSSKKLLLSDSGFYLCAWNRDTEAFFGQGTRLTVV.

This chain uses TRBV4-2 with TRBJ2-1; TRBD2 agrees at 11 bases. Germline trimming cut 5 bases from V and 0 bases from J; bases unmatched to any gene: 6. The CDR3 is made up of 17 amino acids. Germline V lookup: CDR1 LGHNA, CDR2 YNFKEQ. The CDR3 DNA follows: TGTGCCAGCAGCACCGGGACTAGCGGAAGCTCCTACAATGAGCAGTTCTTC. The encoded protein is CASSTGTSGSSYNEQFF.